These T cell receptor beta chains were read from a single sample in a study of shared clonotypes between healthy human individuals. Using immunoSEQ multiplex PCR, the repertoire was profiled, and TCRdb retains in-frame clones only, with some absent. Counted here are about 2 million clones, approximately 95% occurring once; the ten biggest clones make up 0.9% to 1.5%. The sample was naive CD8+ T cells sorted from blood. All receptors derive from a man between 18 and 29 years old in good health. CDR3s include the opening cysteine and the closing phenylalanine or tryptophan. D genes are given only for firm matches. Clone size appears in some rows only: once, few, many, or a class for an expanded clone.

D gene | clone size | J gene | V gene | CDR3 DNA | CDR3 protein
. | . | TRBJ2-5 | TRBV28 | TGTGCCAGCAGTTCCCGCCTCCAAGAGACCCAGTACTTC | CASSSRLQETQYF
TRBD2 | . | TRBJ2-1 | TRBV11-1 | TGTGCCAGCAGCTTACTTCGGGGGGGCCTGGACCAGTTCTTC | CASSLLRGGLDQFF
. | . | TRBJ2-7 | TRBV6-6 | TGTGCCAGCAGTTACCCGGCGCAGCGAAGCTCCTACGAGCAGTACTTC | CASSYPAQRSSYEQYF
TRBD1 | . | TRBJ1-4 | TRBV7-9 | TGTGCCAGCAGCTTTGGGACAGGGGTTGAAAAACTGTTTTTT | CASSFGTGVEKLFF
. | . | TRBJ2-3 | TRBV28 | TGTGCCAGCAGTTTATTAGGGGACTTTAGCACAGATACGCAGTATTTT | CASSLLGDFSTDTQYF
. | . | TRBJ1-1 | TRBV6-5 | TGTGCCAGCAGTTATATTTTTGGGGAAGGCACTGAAGCTTTCTTT | CASSYIFGEGTEAFF
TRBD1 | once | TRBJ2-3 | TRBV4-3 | TGCGCCAGCAGCGACAACCCACAGGGGGCCTTAGATACGCAGTATTTT | CASSDNPQGALDTQYF
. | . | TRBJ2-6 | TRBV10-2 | TGCGCCAGCAGTGAGTCATGGGGGGAAGGGGCCAACGTCCTGACTTTC | CASSESWGEGANVLTF
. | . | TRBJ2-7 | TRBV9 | TGTGCCAGCAGCGTTTCCCGGGACACCCACTACGAGCAGTACTTC | CASSVSRDTHYEQYF
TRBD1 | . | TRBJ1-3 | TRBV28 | TGTGCCAGCAGCCTGGACAGGTCATCTGGAAACACCATATATTTT | CASSLDRSSGNTIYF
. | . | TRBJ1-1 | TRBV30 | TGTGCCGGCGACCTCGGGCGAAAGACTGAAGCTTTCTTT | CAGDLGRKTEAFF
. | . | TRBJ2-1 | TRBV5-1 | TGCGCCAGCAGCTTTCGACTAGTGGGGTTCAATGAGCAGTTCTTC | CASSFRLVGFNEQFF
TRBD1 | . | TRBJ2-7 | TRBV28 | TGTGCCAGCAGTTTCCGGGACAGTCCCTACGAGCAGTACTTC | CASSFRDSPYEQYF
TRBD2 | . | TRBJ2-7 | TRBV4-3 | TGCGCCAGCAGCCACCTGACTAGCGGGAGCGGAACCGTTCCCTACGAGCAGTACTTC | CASSHLTSGSGTVPYEQYF
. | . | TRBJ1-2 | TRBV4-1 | TGCGCCAGCAGCCAAGGGACCGCCTATGGCTACACCTTC | CASSQGTAYGYTF
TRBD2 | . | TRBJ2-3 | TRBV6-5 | TGTGCCAGCAGTTATGGCGGGGGTGGGGATACGCAGTATTTT | CASSYGGGGDTQYF
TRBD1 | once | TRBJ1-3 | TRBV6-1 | TGTGCCAGCAGTGCATCAGGGGGCCCCTCTGGAAACACCATATATTTT | CASSASGGPSGNTIYF
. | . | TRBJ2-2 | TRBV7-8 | TGTGCCAGCAGCTTAGGGCTTGACATTACCGGGGAGCTGTTTTTT | CASSLGLDITGELFF
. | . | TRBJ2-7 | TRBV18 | TGTGCCAGCTCACCAGCTGACAAAGGCTACGAGCAGTACTTC | CASSPADKGYEQYF
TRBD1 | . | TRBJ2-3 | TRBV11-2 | TGTGCCAGCAGCTGGGGTCAGGGGGTTGGCACAGATACGCAGTATTTT | CASSWGQGVGTDTQYF
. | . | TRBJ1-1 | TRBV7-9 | TGTGCCAGCAGCTTAGACGGCAGCCTTATGAACACTGAAGCTTTCTTT | CASSLDGSLMNTEAFF
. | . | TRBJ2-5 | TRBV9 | TGTGCCAGCGGAGACAGTCAAGAGACCCAGTACTTC | CASGDSQETQYF
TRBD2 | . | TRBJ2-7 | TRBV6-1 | TGTGCCAGCCGGGTAGCGGGGACCTACGAGCAGTACTTC | CASRVAGTYEQYF
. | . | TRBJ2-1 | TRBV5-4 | TGTGCCAGCACCGGGACCTACAATGAGCAGTTCTTC | CASTGTYNEQFF
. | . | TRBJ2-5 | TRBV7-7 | TGTGCTAGCAGCTTGAACCAAGGGGAGACCCAGTACTTC | CASSLNQGETQYF
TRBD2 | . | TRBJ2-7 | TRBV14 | TGTGCCAGCAGCCGCGGACTAGCGGTAACCTACGAGCAGTACTTC | CASSRGLAVTYEQYF
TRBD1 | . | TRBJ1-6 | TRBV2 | TGTGCCAGCAGTGAAGACAGGGGAGGTTCACCCCTCCACTTT | CASSEDRGGSPLHF
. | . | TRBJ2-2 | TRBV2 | TGTGCCAGCAGTGAATGGTCTAGGGTGAGCGTAGCCGGGGAGCTGTTTTTT | CASSEWSRVSVAGELFF
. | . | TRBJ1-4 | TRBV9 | TGTGCCAGCAGCGAAGAGGACGGAAACACTAATGAAAAACTGTTTTTT | CASSEEDGNTNEKLFF
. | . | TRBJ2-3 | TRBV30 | TGTGCCTGGAGTGGGGGGAATGGAGATACGCAGTATTTT | CAWSGGNGDTQYF
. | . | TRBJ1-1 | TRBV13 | TGTGCCAGCAGCTTAGGTGGGTCTTATGAAGCTTTCTTT | CASSLGGSYEAFF
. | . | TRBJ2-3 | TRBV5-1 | TGCGCCAGCAGCGGGCAAAGGGTGGGCACAGATACGCAGTATTTT | CASSGQRVGTDTQYF
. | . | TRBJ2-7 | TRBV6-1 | TGTGCCAGCAGTGGTTCCGGGACAAGTCCCTCCTACGAGCAGTACTTC | CASSGSGTSPSYEQYF
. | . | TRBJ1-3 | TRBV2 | TGTGCCAGCAGCCAGGGTGGAGGAAACACCATATATTTT | CASSQGGGNTIYF
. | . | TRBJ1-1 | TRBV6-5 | TGTGCCAGCAGCTACCGCGAGGGGATGAACACTGAAGCTTTCTTT | CASSYREGMNTEAFF
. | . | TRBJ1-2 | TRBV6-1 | TGTGCCAGCAGTGAAGCCCCGGGAGCGGTATCCCGCTATGGCTACACCTTC | CASSEAPGAVSRYGYTF
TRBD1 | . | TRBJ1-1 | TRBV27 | TGTGCCAGCAGTACCTTGGACAGGAGGAACACTGAAGCTTTCTTT | CASSTLDRRNTEAFF
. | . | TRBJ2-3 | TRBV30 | TGTGCCTGGAATCTGGTAGGCACAGATACGCAGTATTTT | CAWNLVGTDTQYF
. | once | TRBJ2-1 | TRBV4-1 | TGCGCCAGCAGCCAAACGGGCCCCAATGAGCAGTTCTTC | CASSQTGPNEQFF
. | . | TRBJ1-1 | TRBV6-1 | TGTGCCACCTTTGCTGTGGGGACTTCGACTGAAGCTTTCTTT | CATFAVGTSTEAFF
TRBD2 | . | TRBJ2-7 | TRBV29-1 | TGCAGCGTTAAGGCGGGGGGGTACTACGAGCAGTACTTC | CSVKAGGYYEQYF
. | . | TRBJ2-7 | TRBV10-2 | TGCGCCAGCAGTGCCCTACAGGGTATGGACGAGCAGTACTTC | CASSALQGMDEQYF
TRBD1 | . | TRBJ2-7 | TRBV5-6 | TGTGCCAGCAGCTGGGACAGGGGGAGCTACGAGCAGTACTTC | CASSWDRGSYEQYF
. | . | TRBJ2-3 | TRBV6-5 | TGTGCCAGCAGTTACTTGTCCTCTAGCACAGATACGCAGTATTTT | CASSYLSSSTDTQYF
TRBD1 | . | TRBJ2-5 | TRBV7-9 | TGTGCCAGCAGCTGGGCGAAGGACAGGACCTTTCGGGAAGAGACCCAGTACTTC | CASSWAKDRTFREETQYF
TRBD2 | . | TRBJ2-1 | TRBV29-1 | TGCAGCGGGGGGACTAGCGGGAATGAGCAGTTCTTC | CSGGTSGNEQFF
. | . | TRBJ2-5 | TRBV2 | TGTGCCAGCAGTTATAAGTATGAGGCAAGGGAGACCCAGTACTTC | CASSYKYEARETQYF
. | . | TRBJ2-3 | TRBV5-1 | TGCGCCAGCAGCTTGGTTGCGGGGACAGATACGCAGTATTTT | CASSLVAGTDTQYF
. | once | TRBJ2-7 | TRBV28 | TGTGCCAGCAGTTTAAACTTCTACGAGCAGTACTTC | CASSLNFYEQYF
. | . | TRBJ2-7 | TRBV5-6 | TGTGCCAGCAGCTTGGCTCTGGTATCCTACGAGCAGTACTTC | CASSLALVSYEQYF
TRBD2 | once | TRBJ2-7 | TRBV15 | TGTGCCACCAGCAGTCGACTAGCGGGAGACGAGCAGTACTTC | CATSSRLAGDEQYF
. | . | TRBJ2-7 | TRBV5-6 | TGTGCCAGCAGCTTGGAGGCAGCCCGCGACGAGCAGTACTTC | CASSLEAARDEQYF
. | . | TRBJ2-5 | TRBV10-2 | TGCGCCAGCAGTGAGTCGGCAGGGTGGGAGACCCAGTACTTC | CASSESAGWETQYF
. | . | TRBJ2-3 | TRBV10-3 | TGTGCCATCAGTGAGGAGGGAATAACAGATACGCAGTATTTT | CAISEEGITDTQYF
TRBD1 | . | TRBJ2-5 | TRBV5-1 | TGCGCCAGCAGCCTGGGAGCAGGGGGCGATGAGACCCAGTACTTC | CASSLGAGGDETQYF
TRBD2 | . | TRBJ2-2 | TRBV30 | TGTGCCGCGGGGGGCTGGAACACCGGGGAGCTGTTTTTT | CAAGGWNTGELFF
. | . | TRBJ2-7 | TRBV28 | TGTGCCAGCAGTTCTACAGGTTACGAGCAGTACTTC | CASSSTGYEQYF
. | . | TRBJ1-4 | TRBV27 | TGTGCCAGCAGTCTGCGGGACCCCGTAGCAACTAATGAAAAACTGTTTTTT | CASSLRDPVATNEKLFF